One and the same sample provided the 7 T cell receptor beta chains below, sequenced in a study of cytomegalovirus exposure and HLA in healthy donors (dated by TCRdb to 2017 to 2019). The library was produced with the immunoSEQ multiplex PCR assay. A mixture of 60 forward primers for TCR Vbeta segments and 13 reverse primers for TCR Jbeta segments was used in the multiplex PCR. Held by TCRdb, this immuneACCESS table contains in-frame sequences only and omits some clones. Under half of the omission traces to an unresolved V gene where checked; the cause of the rest is unknown. For this sample there are tens of thousands of clones; about 78% appear just once. The leading ten clones occupy about 3.2% of the sample. The sample comprised PBMCs. All receptors come from a woman aged 30 to 39 in good health and CMV-seronegative.

This chain joins TRBV6-4 and TRBJ2-7, with a weak D call TRBD2 (6 bases). The CDR3 is 15 amino acids. Trimming removed 6 bases at V and 3 bases at J, with 18 bases between. Germline V lookup: CDR1 MRHNA, CDR2 SNTAGT. For the CDR3, the DNA is TGTGCCAGCAGAGAACGGACTACAAGATACTACGAGCAGTACTTC. As protein: CASRERTTRYYEQYF.

The chain joins TRBV5-1 to TRBJ2-5; 9 bases agree with TRBD1. The trim removed 4 bases at V and 5 bases at J, leaving 9 bases unmatched. This CDR3 comprises 15 residues. Germline loops: CDR1 SGHRS, CDR2 YFSETQ. CDR3 residues: CASSPGTGPLETQYF. CDR3 DNA sequence: TGCGCCAGCAGCCCCGGGACAGGGCCCTTGGAGACCCAGTACTTC.

The chain is built from TRBV28 and TRBJ1-5, with 8 bases lining up with TRBD1. Germline CDR1 MDHEN, CDR2 SYDVKM. V dropped 3 bases and J dropped 6; count of bases not matched to a gene: 4. The CDR3 sequence is 14 residues long. The chain's CDR3 is CASSLQQGVQPQHF. In DNA form, the CDR3 reads TGTGCCAGCAGTTTGCAACAGGGGGTTCAGCCCCAGCATTTT.

The V gene is TRBV7-9, the J gene TRBJ1-1; TRBD1 agrees at 10 bases. Unmatched junction bases numbered 8, after V lost 10 bases and J lost 6 bases. The CDR3 is made up of 13 amino acids. Per germline, CDR1 SEHNR and CDR2 FQNEAQ (reference sequence). The CDR3 reads CAITTGGNPEAFF. The DNA of the CDR3 is TGTGCCATTACGACAGGGGGCAATCCTGAAGCTTTCTTT.

The J gene is TRBJ1-5, the V gene TRBV9; D not resolved. With 4 bases removed from V and 3 bases from J, the gap between germline ends came to 14 bases. The CDR3 is 15 residues long. The germline CDR1 and CDR2 sequences are SGDLS and YYNGEE. The CDR3, as DNA: TGTGCCAGCAGCCCCTCTCCTCGGTACAATCAGCCCCAGCATTTT. Amino acid sequence: CASSPSPRYNQPQHF.

This clone was found a few times. The chain carries TRBV10-3 and TRBJ2-7; a weak D match, TRBD1 (5 bases). Germline CDR1 ENHRY, CDR2 SYGVKD. V was cut by 0 bases and J by 4 bases, with 10 bases left in between. This CDR3 is 14 amino acids long. The CDR3 bases are TGTGCCATCAGTGAGTCCATGCAGGGATACGAGCAGTACTTC. Translating it yields CAISESMQGYEQYF.

The rearrangement uses TRBV5-1 and TRBJ2-3, with 11 bases that match TRBD2. J lost 1 base, V lost 0 bases, and 1 base had no gene match. Germline CDR1 reads SGHRS; CDR2 reads YFSETQ. The CDR3 is 16 residues long. The CDR3 DNA follows: TGCGCCAGCAGCTTGGTTAGCGGGGGGGGCACAGATACGCAGTATTTT. Amino acid sequence: CASSLVSGGGTDTQYF.